These T cell receptor beta chains were read from a single sample in a study of shared clonotypes between healthy human individuals. TCRdb's copy holds only in-frame clones and misses some; the assay was immunoSEQ multiplex PCR. This table holds over 2 million clones, 85% to 95% found once. The source material was naive CD4+ T cells sorted from blood. The receptors stem from a man between 18 and 29 years old in good health. Both conserved end residues are part of each CDR3. A D gene is named only where the DNA matches it firmly. Only some rows state a clone size, as once, few, many or a class for expanded clones.

J gene,D gene,clone size,V gene,CDR3 protein,CDR3 DNA
TRBJ1-6,-,-,TRBV4-1,CASSQEALPGSDSPLHF,TGCGCCAGCAGCCAAGAGGCCCTACCAGGCTCAGATTCACCCCTCCACTTT
TRBJ1-1,-,-,TRBV9,CASSAAGPQGTEAFF,TGTGCCAGCAGCGCAGCCGGGCCCCAAGGGACTGAAGCTTTCTTT
TRBJ1-6,-,-,TRBV18,CASSARSSYNSPLHF,TGTGCCAGCTCGGCCCGGAGCTCCTATAATTCACCCCTCCACTTT
TRBJ1-5,-,-,TRBV10-3,CAISIRGDGNQPQHF,TGTGCCATCAGTATTAGGGGAGATGGAAATCAGCCCCAGCATTTT
TRBJ2-3,TRBD2,-,TRBV10-3,CAIRRTSDRTDTQYF,TGTGCCATCAGGCGGACTAGCGATCGCACAGATACGCAGTATTTT
TRBJ2-2,TRBD2,-,TRBV11-2,CASSPLELGGAGELFF,TGTGCCAGCAGCCCACTGGAGTTGGGAGGGGCCGGGGAGCTGTTTTTT
TRBJ1-1,TRBD1,-,TRBV11-2,CASSLDLMQGAEAFF,TGTGCCAGCAGCTTAGACCTGATGCAGGGGGCTGAAGCTTTCTTT
TRBJ1-1,-,-,TRBV25-1,CASTGGGNPAFF,TGTGCCAGCACCGGGGGGGGAAACCCGGCTTTCTTT
TRBJ1-6,-,-,TRBV6-5,CASSQQGSNSPLHF,TGTGCCAGCAGTCAGCAGGGATCTAATTCACCCCTCCACTTT
TRBJ2-3,-,many,TRBV5-1,CASRAGLTDTQYF,TGCGCCAGCAGGGCAGGGCTCACAGATACGCAGTATTTT
TRBJ2-7,-,-,TRBV30,CAWNQRYYEQYF,TGTGCCTGGAACCAAAGGTATTACGAGCAGTACTTC
TRBJ2-2,-,-,TRBV7-9,CASPAGTDNTGELFF,TGTGCCAGCCCCGCCGGGACCGATAACACCGGGGAGCTGTTTTTT
TRBJ1-1,-,-,TRBV7-6,CASSLSRAVPEAFF,TGTGCCAGCAGCTTATCCAGGGCGGTTCCTGAAGCTTTCTTT
TRBJ2-3,-,-,TRBV7-2,CASSLVSGTDTQYF,TGTGCCAGCAGCTTAGTGAGCGGGACAGATACGCAGTATTTT
TRBJ2-5,TRBD1,-,TRBV5-1,CASSSGQPQETQYF,TGCGCCAGCAGCTCGGGACAGCCCCAAGAGACCCAGTACTTC
TRBJ1-5,-,-,TRBV5-6,CASSNEGRGPNQPQHF,TGTGCCAGCAGCAACGAAGGACGGGGCCCCAATCAGCCCCAGCATTTT
TRBJ1-2,-,-,TRBV30,CAWSQGGGNGYTF,TGTGCCTGGAGCCAAGGCGGGGGGAACGGCTACACCTTC
TRBJ2-5,-,-,TRBV18,CASSPDEEETQYF,TGTGCCAGCTCACCGGACGAGGAAGAGACCCAGTACTTC
TRBJ2-5,TRBD1,-,TRBV5-6,CASSWTGSANQETQYF,TGTGCCAGCAGCTGGACAGGGAGCGCCAACCAAGAGACCCAGTACTTC
TRBJ1-2,-,-,TRBV30,CAWERGGYTF,TGTGCCTGGGAACGGGGTGGCTACACCTTC
TRBJ1-1,-,-,TRBV5-1,CASSKDREAFF,TGCGCCAGCAGCAAGGACAGAGAAGCTTTCTTT
TRBJ1-1,-,-,TRBV11-3,CASSQTGNTEAFF,TGTGCCAGCAGCCAAACAGGGAACACTGAAGCTTTCTTT
TRBJ2-7,TRBD2,once,TRBV18,CASSPPSGRAGLYEQYF,TGTGCCAGCTCACCACCTAGCGGGAGGGCCGGGCTCTACGAGCAGTACTTC
TRBJ2-7,TRBD1,-,TRBV7-2,CASSSRQGASYEQYF,TGTGCCAGCAGCTCCCGACAGGGGGCATCCTACGAGCAGTACTTC
TRBJ2-5,TRBD1,-,TRBV10-3,CATTDRGQGETQYF,TGTGCCACCACCGACAGGGGGCAGGGGGAGACCCAGTACTTC
TRBJ1-5,TRBD1,-,TRBV6-1,CASSEARTGRQPQHF,TGTGCCAGCAGTGAAGCTCGGACAGGGAGACAGCCCCAGCATTTT
TRBJ2-7,-,once,TRBV2,CASKPDSYEQYF,TGTGCCAGCAAGCCGGACTCCTACGAGCAGTACTTC
TRBJ1-2,-,once,TRBV29-1,CSVDSGNYGYTF,TGCAGCGTTGATAGTGGAAATTATGGCTACACCTTC
TRBJ2-7,-,-,TRBV6-6,CASSSGQQYYEQYF,TGTGCCAGCAGTTCCGGACAGCAATACTACGAGCAGTACTTC
TRBJ2-7,TRBD1,-,TRBV5-1,CASSATGTAYEQYF,TGCGCCAGCAGCGCGACCGGGACAGCCTACGAGCAGTACTTC
TRBJ1-1,TRBD1,-,TRBV7-9,CASRSRQGAGDTEAFF,TGTGCCAGCAGATCCCGACAGGGGGCAGGGGACACTGAAGCTTTCTTT
TRBJ2-5,TRBD2,-,TRBV5-1,CASSFLAGGKETQYF,TGCGCCAGCAGCTTCCTAGCGGGAGGTAAAGAGACCCAGTACTTC